Here is one T cell receptor (beta chain) with its context. Its antigen is unknown. Base qualities are not recorded, but no much larger clone differs from it by a single base. TCRbeta CDR3 regions were amplified from genomic DNA by means of the immunoSEQ Assay, a bias-controlled multiplex PCR. Processing in the source paper ran as follows. The number of nucleated cells in each sample was estimated by amplification of reference gene primers within the assay. To quantify the absolute abundance of each unique TCRbeta CDR3 rearrangement, sequence reads were collapsed and filtered. For each sample, productive Simpson clonality was calculated as the square root of Simpson's diversity index across productive rearrangements. TCRdb holds this immuneACCESS table with in-frame rearrangements only. Some clones are missing; in checked studies, unresolved V genes explain under half, and the rest has no known cause. V, J and clone size are taken as reported in that table, and D and trimming were inferred from the DNA itself. Here the sample has approximately 100,000 clones; around 87% occur a single time. Around 10% of the sample comes from the top ten.

Whole blood was collected in K2EDTA tubes by collaborating institutions according to the institutions' own protocols. For TCRbeta analysis, collaborators shipped samples in one of three forms: frozen whole blood, isolated PBMCs, or DNA extracted from either of those sample types. Based on the germline V gene, the CDR1 and CDR2 sequences are SQVTM and ANQGSEA. Deletion took 5 bases off V and 9 bases off J, with a span of 17 bases between the germline ends. The CDR3 starts with the cysteine, ends with the phenylalanine, and has 13 residues. This entry keeps only the CDR3 DNA: 39 bases, framed from base 1. This sample was taken from a study of blood T cell repertoires in COVID-19 (dated by TCRdb to 2018 to 2021). Background on the whole study: The collaborator samples originated in the United States, Italy and Spain and spanned the acute and convalescent phases of COVID-19. The prospective study material was composed of cDNA or gDNA derived from T cells, B-cell-depleted T cells, or PBMCs. The dataset comprised deeply sampled blood TCRbeta repertoires from subjects exposed to, actively infected with, or recovered from COVID-19. The repertoires were released in a freely available public database intended as a resource for research on the immune response to SARS-CoV-2. The samples were drawn from the first 160 participants of the ongoing ImmuneRACE study and from 950 to 1,500 subjects provided by 6 global collaborators. Nearly every sample came with metadata listing a de-identified subject ID, COVID-19 status, age in years and sex. Where available, HLA class I and class II types were obtained from metadata supplied by the sample provider rather than from assay-based typing. Points the paper makes about the study in general: How much clinical and demographic metadata was included differed by source and by participant, and the metadata was provided uncurated.

Sequencing input: peripheral blood. This TCR was sampled from a woman under 40 with acute or convalescent COVID-19. The chain was built from TRBV29-1 and TRBJ1-5; the D gene cannot be named for sure. The encoded CDR3 is CSVFAGPRGPQHF. The nucleotides read TGCAGCGTTTTTGCGGGCCCCCGTGGGCCCCAGCATTTT.